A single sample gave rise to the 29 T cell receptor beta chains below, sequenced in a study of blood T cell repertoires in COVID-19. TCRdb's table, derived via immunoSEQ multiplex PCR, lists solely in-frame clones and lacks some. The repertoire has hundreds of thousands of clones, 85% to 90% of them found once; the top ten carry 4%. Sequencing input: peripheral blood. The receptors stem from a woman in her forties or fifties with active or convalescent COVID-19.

CDR3 in amino acids: CAWSIPAGNSPLHF. In DNA, the CDR3 is TGTGCCTGGAGTATCCCCGCGGGTAATTCACCCCTCCACTTT. The chain uses TRBV30 and TRBJ1-6; the D is unclear. The germline CDR1 and CDR2 sequences are GTSNPN and SVGIG (reference sequence). V was pared by 2 bases and J by 6 bases, with 11 bases between. This CDR3 contains 14 residues.

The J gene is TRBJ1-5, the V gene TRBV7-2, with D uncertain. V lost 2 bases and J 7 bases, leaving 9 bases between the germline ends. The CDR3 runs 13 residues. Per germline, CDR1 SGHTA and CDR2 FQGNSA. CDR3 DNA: TGTGCCAGCAGCTTAACGGGGATCCAGCCCCAGCATTTT. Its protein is CASSLTGIQPQHF.

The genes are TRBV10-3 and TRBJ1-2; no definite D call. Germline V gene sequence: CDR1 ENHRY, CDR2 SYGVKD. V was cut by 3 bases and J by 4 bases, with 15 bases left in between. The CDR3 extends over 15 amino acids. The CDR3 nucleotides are TGTGCCATCAGTGAAGGTATGGAGGAGTTCTATGGCTACACCTTC. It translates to CAISEGMEEFYGYTF.

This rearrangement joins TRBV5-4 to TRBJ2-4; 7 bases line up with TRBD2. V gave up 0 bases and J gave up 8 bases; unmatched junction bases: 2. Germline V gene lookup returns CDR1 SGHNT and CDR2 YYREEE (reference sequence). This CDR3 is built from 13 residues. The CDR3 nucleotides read TGTGCCAGCAGCTTGGGTCGGGGGGACATTCAGTACTTC. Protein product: CASSLGRGDIQYF.

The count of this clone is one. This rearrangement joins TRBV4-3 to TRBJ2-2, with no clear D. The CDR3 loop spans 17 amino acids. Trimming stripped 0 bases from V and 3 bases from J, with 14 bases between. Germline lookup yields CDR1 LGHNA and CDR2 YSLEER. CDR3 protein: CASSQDATARYTGELFF. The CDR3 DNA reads TGCGCCAGCAGCCAAGATGCAACGGCTAGATACACCGGGGAGCTGTTTTTT.

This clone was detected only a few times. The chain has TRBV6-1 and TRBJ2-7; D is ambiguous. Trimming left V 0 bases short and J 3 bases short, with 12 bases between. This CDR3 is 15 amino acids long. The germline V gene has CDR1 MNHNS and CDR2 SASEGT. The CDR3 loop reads CASSEALDLFYEQYF. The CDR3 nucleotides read TGTGCCAGCAGTGAAGCGCTCGACTTATTCTACGAGCAGTACTTC.

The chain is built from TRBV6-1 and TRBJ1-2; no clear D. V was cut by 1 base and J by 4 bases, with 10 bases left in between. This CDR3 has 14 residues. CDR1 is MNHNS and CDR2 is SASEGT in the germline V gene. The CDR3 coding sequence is TGTGCCAGCAGTGAAGGGCCTCGCCTCTATGGCTACACCTTC. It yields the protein CASSEGPRLYGYTF.

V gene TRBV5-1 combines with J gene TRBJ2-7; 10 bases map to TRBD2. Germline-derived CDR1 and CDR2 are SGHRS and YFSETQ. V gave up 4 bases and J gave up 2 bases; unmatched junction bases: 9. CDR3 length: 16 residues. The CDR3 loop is CASSPRGTSATYEQYF. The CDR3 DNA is TGCGCCAGCAGCCCGAGAGGGACTAGCGCGACCTACGAGCAGTACTTC.

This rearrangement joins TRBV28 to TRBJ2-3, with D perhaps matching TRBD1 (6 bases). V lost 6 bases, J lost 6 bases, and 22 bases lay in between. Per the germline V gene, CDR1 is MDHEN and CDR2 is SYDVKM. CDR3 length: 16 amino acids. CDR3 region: CASSPVVGGRRDTQYF. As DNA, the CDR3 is TGTGCCAGCAGCCCCGTAGTAGGGGGAAGAAGGGATACGCAGTATTTT.

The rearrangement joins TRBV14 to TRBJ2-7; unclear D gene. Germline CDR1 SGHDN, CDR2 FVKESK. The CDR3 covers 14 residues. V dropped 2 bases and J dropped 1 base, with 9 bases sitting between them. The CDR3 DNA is TGTGCCAGCAGCCAAAACTACCCTTCCTACGAGCAGTACTTC. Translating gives CASSQNYPSYEQYF. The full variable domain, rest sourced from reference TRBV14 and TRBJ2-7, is EAGVTQFPSHSVIEKGQTVTLRCDPISGHDNLYWYRRVMGKEIKFLLHFVKESKQDESGMPNNRFLAERTGGTYSTLKVQPAELEDSGVYFCASSQNYPSYEQYFGPGTRLTVT.

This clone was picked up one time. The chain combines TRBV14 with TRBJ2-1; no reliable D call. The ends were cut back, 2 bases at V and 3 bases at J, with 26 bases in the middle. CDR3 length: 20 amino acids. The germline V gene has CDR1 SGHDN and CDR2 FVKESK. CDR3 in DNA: TGTGCCAGCAGCCAAAAAGATCCTCGACTTACGACCCCCCGCTACAATGAGCAGTTCTTC. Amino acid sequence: CASSQKDPRLTTPRYNEQFF.

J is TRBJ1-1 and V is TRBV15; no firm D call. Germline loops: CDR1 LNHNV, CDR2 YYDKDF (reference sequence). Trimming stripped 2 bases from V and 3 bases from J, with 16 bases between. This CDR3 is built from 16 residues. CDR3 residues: CATSRLPSVQDTEAFF. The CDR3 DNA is TGTGCCACCAGCAGACTTCCGTCCGTTCAGGACACTGAAGCTTTCTTT. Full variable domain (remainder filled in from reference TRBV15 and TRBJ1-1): DAMVIQNPRYQVTQFGKPVTLSCSQTLNHNVMYWYQQKSSQAPKLLFHYYDKDFNNEADTPDNFQSRRPNTSFCFLDIRSPGLGDTAMYLCATSRLPSVQDTEAFFGQGTRLTVV.

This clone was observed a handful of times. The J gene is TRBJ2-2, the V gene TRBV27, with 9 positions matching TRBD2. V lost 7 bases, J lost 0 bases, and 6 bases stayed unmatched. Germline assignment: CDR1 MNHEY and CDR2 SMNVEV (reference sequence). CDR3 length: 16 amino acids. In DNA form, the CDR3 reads TGTGCCAGCAATAGCCTAGCGGGATCGAACACCGGGGAGCTGTTTTTT. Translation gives CASNSLAGSNTGELFF.

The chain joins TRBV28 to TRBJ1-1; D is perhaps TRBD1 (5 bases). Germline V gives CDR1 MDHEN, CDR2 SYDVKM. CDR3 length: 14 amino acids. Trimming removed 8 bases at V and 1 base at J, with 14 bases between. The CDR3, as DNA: TGTGCCAGCCGTCCAGGAGGGGAGAACACTGAAGCTTTCTTT. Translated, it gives CASRPGGENTEAFF.

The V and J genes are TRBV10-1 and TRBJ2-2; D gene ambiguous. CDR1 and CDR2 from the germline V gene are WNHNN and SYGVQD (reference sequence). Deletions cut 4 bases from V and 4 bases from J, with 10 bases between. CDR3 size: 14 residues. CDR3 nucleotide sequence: TGCGCCAGCAGTGGAGCGCGGCGCACCGGGGAGCTGTTTTTT. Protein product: CASSGARRTGELFF.

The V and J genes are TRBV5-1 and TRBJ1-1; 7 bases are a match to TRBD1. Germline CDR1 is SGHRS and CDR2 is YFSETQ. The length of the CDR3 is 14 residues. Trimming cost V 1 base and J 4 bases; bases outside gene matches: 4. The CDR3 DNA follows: TGCGCCAGCAGCTTGTTGGCAGGGGGCACTGAAGCTTTCTTT. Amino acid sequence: CASSLLAGGTEAFF.

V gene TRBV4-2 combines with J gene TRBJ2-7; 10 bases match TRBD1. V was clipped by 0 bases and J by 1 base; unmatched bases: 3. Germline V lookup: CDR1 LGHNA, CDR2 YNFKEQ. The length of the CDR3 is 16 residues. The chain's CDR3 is CASSQDDRGQSYEQYF. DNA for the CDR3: TGTGCCAGCAGCCAAGATGACAGGGGGCAATCCTACGAGCAGTACTTC.

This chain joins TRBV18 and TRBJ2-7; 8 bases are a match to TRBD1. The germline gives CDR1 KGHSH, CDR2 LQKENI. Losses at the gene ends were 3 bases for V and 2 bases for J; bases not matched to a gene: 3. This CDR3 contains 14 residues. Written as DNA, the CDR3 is TGTGCCAGCTCACCGGACAGGGTAACCTACGAGCAGTACTTC. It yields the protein CASSPDRVTYEQYF.

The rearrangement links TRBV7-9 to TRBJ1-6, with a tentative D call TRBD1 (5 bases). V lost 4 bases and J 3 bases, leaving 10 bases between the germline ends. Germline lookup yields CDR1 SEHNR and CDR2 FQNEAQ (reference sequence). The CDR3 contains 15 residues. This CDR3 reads CASSYSGGYNSPLHF. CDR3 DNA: TGTGCCAGCAGCTATTCGGGGGGCTATAATTCACCCCTCCACTTT.

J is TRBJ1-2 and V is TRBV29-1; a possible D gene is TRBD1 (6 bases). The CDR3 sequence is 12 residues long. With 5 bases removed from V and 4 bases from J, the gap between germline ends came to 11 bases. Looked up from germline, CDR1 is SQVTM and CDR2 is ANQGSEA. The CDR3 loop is CSVREGGYGYTF. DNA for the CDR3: TGCAGCGTTAGGGAGGGGGGCTATGGCTACACCTTC.

CDR3: CASSLGQAETQYF. CDR3 nucleotide sequence: TGTGCCAGCAGCCTCGGACAGGCAGAGACCCAGTACTTC. This chain joins TRBV7-3 and TRBJ2-5; TRBD1 matches 7 bases. Looked up from germline, CDR1 is SGHTA and CDR2 is FQGTGA. CDR3 length: 13 residues. V shed 5 bases and J 4 bases; nucleotides not matched to a gene: 4.

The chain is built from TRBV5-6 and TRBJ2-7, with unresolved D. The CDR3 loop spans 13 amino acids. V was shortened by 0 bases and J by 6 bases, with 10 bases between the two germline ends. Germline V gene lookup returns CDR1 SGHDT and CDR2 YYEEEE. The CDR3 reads CASSLGSGSEQYF. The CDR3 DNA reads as TGTGCCAGCAGCTTGGGATCAGGATCCGAGCAGTACTTC.

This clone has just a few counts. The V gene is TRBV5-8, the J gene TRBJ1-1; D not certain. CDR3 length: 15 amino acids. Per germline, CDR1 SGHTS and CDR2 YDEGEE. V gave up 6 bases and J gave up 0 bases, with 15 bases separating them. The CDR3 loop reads CASKRVGGMNTEAFF. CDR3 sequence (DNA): TGTGCCAGCAAGAGGGTGGGCGGTATGAACACTGAAGCTTTCTTT.

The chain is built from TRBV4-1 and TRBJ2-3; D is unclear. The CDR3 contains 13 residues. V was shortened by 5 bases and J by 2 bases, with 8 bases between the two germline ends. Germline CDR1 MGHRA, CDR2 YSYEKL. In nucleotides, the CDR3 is TGCGCCAGCAGCGCAGGCGTCACAGATACGCAGTATTTT. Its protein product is CASSAGVTDTQYF.

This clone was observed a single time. CDR3 sequence: CASSQPQGAQGYTF. The CDR3 nucleotides are TGTGCCAGCAGCCAACCTCAGGGGGCGCAGGGCTACACCTTC. The chain joins TRBV4-2 to TRBJ1-2, with TRBD1 matching 8 bases. Trimming removed 2 bases from V and 8 bases from J; junction bases left unmatched: 7. Germline assignment: CDR1 LGHNA and CDR2 YNFKEQ. The CDR3 runs to 14 residues.

The CDR3 sequence: CASSESRENTEAFF. For the CDR3, the DNA is TGTGCCAGCTCAGAATCCCGGGAGAACACTGAAGCTTTCTTT. The chain couples TRBV18 to TRBJ1-1; D is unclear. From germline, CDR1 is KGHSH and CDR2 LQKENI. The CDR3 contains 14 residues. The V gene lost 5 bases and the J gene lost 1 base, with 11 bases spanning the gap.

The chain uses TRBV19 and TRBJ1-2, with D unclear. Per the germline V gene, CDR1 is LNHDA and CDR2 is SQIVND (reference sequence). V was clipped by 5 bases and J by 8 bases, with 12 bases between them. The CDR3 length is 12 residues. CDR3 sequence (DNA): TGTGCCAGTAGTCCCGGAGGAGGGGGCTACACCTTC. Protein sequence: CASSPGGGGYTF.

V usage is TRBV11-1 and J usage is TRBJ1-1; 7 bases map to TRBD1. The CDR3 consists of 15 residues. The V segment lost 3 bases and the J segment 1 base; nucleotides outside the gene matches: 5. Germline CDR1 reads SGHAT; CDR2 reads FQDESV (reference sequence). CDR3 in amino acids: CASSFRTGWNTEAFF. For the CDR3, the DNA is TGTGCCAGCAGCTTCCGGACAGGATGGAACACTGAAGCTTTCTTT.

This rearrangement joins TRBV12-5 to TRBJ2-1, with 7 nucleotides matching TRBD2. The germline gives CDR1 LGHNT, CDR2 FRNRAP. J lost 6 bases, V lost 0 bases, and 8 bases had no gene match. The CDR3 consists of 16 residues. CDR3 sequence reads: CASGLVLGTGGNEQFF. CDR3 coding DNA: TGTGCTAGTGGTTTGGTCTTAGGAACGGGAGGCAATGAGCAGTTCTTC.